This entry lists 4 T cell receptor beta chains sequenced from one sample in a study of blood T cell repertoires in COVID-19 (dated by TCRdb to 2019 to 2021). The library was produced with the immunoSEQ multiplex PCR assay. The table was pulled from immuneACCESS by TCRdb, which kept in-frame rearrangements only. Such tables lose some clones; where checked, under half of the loss comes from unresolved V genes, and the rest has no known cause. For this sample there are fewer than 350,000 clones; about 90% appear just once. In total, the top ten clones hold approximately 2.2% of the sample. Sequenced: peripheral blood. The receptors stem from a woman in her twenties or thirties who had recovered from COVID-19.

The chain joins TRBV2 to TRBJ1-3; TRBD1 might be the D (6 bases). Germline values: CDR1 SNHLY, CDR2 FYNNEI. This CDR3 is built from 18 residues. The germline V and J ends were trimmed by 6 bases and 0 bases, with 21 bases remaining between them. The CDR3 coding sequence is TGTGCCAGCAGCCGGACTTTTTGGACAGCTTTCTCTGGAAACACCATATATTTT. It translates to CASSRTFWTAFSGNTIYF.

The rearrangement links TRBV7-9 to TRBJ2-7, with D tentatively TRBD1 (6 bases). The CDR3 is 13 amino acids. Trimming shortened V by 5 bases and J by 3 bases, and 11 bases separated the two germline ends. In germline, CDR1 is SEHNR, CDR2 FQNEAQ (reference sequence). For the CDR3, the DNA is TGTGCCAGCAGCCCGGGACACAACTACGAGCAGTACTTC. Its protein product is CASSPGHNYEQYF.

CDR3 nucleotides: TGTGCCAGCAGTGATCAATCGGACATGAACACTGAAGCTTTCTTT. It translates to CASSDQSDMNTEAFF. The V and J genes are TRBV6-1 and TRBJ1-1; a possible D gene is TRBD1 (5 bases). V dropped 3 bases and J dropped 0 bases, with 11 bases sitting between them. The CDR3 runs 15 residues. Per germline, CDR1 MNHNS and CDR2 SASEGT.

The chain's CDR3 is CASSGDRGETQYF. The CDR3, as DNA: TGTGCCAGCAGTGGGGACAGGGGTGAGACCCAGTACTTC. The V call is TRBV27, the J call TRBJ2-5, with 10 bases identical to TRBD1. The germline CDR1 and CDR2 sequences are MNHEY and SMNVEV (reference sequence). The CDR3 contains 13 residues. The J segment lost 5 bases and the V segment lost 5 bases, leaving 2 bases of the junction unmatched.